The source of this T cell receptor beta chain is a study of blood T cells in healthy people across ages. Every participating donor contributed roughly 10 milliliters of peripheral blood through a draw. With each sample, at least 5 micrograms of total RNA were extracted. The CDR3 runs 14 residues. Germline CDR1 reads DFQATT; CDR2 reads SNEGSKA (reference sequence). V was cut by 4 bases and J by 7 bases, with 17 bases left in between. This clonotype was detected ten times or more. Primers used in a second PCR of about 6 to 12 cycles were a sample-barcoded 5' primer and a J-beta primer mix. The template-switch adaptor, which had 12 random nucleotides, put a tag on each cDNA molecule. A single record per CDR3 protein comes from TCRdb applying MiXCR to the 5' RACE reads. This sample has 550,000 to 800,000 distinct CDR3 sequences; about 32% occur once, and the top ten carry 15% to 17%.

The rearrangement joins TRBV20-1 to TRBJ2-1; possibly TRBD1 for D (5 bases). The TCR originated in a woman older than 75 in good health. The sample taken for sequencing was blood. The CDR3 bases are TGCAGTGCTAAGGGGCCCCTGGTGGGGAATGAGCAGTTCTTC. It is translated as CSAKGPLVGNEQFF.